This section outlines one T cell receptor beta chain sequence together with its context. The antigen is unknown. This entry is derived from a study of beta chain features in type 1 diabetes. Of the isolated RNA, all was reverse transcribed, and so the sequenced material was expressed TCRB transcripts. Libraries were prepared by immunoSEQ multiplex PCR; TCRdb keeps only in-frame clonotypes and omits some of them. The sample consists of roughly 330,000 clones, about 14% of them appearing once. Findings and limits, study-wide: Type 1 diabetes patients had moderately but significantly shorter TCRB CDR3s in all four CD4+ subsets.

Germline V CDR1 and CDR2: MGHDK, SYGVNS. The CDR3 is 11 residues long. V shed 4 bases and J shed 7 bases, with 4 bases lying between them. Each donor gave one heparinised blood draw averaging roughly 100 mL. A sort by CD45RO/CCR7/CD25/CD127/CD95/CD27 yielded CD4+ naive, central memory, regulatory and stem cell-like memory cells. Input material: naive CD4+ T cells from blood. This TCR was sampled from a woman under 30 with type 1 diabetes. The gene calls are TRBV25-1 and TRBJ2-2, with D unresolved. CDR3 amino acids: CASSVYGELFF. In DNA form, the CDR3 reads TGTGCCAGCAGTGTTTACGGGGAGCTGTTTTTT.